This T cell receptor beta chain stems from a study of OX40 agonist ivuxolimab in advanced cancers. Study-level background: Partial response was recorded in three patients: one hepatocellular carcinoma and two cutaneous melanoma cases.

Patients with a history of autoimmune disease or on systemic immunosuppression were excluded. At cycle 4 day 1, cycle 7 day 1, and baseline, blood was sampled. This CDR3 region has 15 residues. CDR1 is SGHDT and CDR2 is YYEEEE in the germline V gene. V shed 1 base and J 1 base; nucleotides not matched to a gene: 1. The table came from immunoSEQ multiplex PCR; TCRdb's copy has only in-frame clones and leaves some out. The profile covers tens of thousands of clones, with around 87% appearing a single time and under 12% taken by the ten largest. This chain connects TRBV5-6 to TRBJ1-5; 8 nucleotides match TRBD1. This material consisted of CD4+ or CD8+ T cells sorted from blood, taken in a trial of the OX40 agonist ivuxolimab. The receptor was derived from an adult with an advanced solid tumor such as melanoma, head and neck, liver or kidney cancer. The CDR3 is CASSLRTGSNQPQHF. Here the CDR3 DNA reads TGTGCCAGCAGCTTGCGGACAGGGAGCAATCAGCCCCAGCATTTT.